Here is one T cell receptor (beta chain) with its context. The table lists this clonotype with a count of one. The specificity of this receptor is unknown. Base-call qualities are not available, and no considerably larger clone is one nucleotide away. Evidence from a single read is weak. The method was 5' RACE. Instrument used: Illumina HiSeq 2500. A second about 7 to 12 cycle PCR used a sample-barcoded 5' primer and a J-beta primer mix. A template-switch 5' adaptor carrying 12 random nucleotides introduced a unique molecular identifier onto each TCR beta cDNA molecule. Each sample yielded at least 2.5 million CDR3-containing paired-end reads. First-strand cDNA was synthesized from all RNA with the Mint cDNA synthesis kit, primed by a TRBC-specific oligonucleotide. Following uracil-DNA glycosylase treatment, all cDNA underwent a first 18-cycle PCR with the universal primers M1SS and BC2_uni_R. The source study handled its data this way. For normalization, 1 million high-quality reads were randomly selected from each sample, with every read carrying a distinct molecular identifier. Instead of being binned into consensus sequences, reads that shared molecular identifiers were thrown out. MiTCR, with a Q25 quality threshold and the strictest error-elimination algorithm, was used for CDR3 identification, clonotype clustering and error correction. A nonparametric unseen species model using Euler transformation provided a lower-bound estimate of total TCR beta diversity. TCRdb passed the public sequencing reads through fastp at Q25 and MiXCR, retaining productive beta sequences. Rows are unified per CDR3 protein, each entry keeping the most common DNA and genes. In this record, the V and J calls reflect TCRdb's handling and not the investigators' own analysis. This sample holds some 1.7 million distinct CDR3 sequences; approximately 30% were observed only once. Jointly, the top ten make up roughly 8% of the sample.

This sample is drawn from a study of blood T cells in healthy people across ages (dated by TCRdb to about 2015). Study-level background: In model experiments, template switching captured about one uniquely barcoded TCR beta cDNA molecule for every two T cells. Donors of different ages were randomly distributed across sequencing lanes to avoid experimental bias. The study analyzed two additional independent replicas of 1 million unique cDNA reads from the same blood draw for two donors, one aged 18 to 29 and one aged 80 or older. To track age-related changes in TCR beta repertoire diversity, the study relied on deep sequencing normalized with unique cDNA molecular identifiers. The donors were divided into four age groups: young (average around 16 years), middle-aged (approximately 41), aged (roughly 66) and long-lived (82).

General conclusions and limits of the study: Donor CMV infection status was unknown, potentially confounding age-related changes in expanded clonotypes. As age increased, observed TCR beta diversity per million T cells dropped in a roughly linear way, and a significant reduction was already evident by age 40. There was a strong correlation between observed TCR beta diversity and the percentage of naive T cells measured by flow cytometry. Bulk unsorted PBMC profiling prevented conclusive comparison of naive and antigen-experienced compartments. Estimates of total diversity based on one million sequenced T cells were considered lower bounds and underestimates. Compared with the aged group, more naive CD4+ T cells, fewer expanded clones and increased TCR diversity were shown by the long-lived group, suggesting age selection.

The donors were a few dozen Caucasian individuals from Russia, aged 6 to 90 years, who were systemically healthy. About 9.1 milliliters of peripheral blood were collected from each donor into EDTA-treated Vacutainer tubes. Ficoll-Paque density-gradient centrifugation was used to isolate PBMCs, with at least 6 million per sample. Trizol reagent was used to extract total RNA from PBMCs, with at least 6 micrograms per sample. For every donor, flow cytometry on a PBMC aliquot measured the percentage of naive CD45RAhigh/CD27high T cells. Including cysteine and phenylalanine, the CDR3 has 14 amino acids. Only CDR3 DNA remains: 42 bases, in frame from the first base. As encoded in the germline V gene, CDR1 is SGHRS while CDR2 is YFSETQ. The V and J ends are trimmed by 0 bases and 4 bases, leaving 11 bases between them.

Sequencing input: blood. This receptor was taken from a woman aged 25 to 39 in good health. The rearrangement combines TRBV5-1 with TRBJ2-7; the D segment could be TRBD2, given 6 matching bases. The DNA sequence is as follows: TGCGCCAGCAGCTTGGGACTAGGTAATTACGAGCAGTACTTC. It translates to CASSLGLGNYEQYF. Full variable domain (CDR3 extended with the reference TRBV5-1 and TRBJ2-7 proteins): KAGVTQTPRYLIKTRGQQVTLSCSPISGHRSVSWYQQTPGQGLQFLFEYFSETQRNKGNFPGRFSGRQFSNSRSEMNVSTLELGDSALYLCASSLGLGNYEQYFGPGTRLTVT.